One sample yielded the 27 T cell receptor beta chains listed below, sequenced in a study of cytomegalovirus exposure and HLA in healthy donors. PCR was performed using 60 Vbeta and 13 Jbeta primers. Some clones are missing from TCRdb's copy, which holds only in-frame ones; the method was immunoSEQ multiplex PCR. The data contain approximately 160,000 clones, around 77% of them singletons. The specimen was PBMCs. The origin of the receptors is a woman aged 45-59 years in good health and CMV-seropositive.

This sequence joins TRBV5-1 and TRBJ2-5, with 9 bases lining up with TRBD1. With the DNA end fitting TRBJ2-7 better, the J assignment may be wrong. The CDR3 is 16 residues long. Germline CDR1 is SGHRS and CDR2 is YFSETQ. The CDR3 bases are TGCGCCAGCAGCTTGGGTCCCCGGGACAGGGACTACGAGCAGTACTTC. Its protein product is CASSLGPRDRDYEQYF.

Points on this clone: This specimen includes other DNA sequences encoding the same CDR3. CDR3 nucleotide sequence: TGTGCCAGCAGCTTAGCGGGCGCCTACGAGCAGTACTTC. Protein product: CASSLAGAYEQYF. This chain links TRBV7-2 with TRBJ2-7, with D hard to call. CDR1 SGHTA and CDR2 FQGNSA come from the germline V gene. This CDR3 spans 13 amino acids. Between the trimmed V and J ends, which lost 0 bases and 2 bases, there was a span of 5 bases.

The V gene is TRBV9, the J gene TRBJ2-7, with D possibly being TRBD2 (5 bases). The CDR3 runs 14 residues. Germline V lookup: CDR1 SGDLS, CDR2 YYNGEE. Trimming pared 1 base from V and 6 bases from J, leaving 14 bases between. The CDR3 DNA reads TGTGCCAGCAGCGTATACTTGAAAGAGGGCGAGCAGTACTTC. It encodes CASSVYLKEGEQYF.

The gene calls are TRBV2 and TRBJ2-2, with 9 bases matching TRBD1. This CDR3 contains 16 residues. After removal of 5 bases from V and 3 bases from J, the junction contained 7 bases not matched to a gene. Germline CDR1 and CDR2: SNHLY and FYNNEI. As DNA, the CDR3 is TGTGCCAGCAGTTCCCCAGGGACAGGGTACACCGGGGAGCTGTTTTTT. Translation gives CASSSPGTGYTGELFF.

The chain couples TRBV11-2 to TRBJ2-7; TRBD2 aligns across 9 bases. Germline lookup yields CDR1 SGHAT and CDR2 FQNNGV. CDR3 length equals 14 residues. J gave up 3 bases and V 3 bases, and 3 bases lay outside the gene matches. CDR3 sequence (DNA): TGTGCCAGCAGCTTTAGCGGGAGCTACTACGAGCAGTACTTC. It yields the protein CASSFSGSYYEQYF.

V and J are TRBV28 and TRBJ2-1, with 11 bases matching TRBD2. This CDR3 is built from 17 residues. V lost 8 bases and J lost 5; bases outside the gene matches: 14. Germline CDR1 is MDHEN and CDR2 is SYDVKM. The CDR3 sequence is CASRTLGTSGINNEQFF. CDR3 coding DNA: TGTGCCAGCCGGACCCTCGGGACTAGCGGAATCAACAATGAGCAGTTCTTC.

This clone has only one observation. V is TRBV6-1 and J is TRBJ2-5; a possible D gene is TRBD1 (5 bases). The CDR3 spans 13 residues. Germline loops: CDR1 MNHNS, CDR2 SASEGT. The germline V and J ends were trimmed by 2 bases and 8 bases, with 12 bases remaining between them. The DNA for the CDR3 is TGTGCCAGCAGTGAAATGTGGGGCCTCACCCAGTACTTC. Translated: CASSEMWGLTQYF.

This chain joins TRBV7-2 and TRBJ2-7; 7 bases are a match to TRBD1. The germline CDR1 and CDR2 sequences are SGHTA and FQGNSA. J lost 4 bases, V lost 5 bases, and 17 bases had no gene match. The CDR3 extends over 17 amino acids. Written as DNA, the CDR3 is TGTGCCAGCAGCCTCAATCTAGGGGGCGCCCCGAGTTACGAGCAGTACTTC. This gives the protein CASSLNLGGAPSYEQYF.

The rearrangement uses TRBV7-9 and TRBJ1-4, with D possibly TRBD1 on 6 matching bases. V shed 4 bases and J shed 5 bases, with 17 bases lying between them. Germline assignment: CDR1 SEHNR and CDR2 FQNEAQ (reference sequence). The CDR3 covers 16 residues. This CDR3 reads CASSYGQGTINEKLFF. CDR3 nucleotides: TGTGCCAGCAGCTACGGCCAGGGGACGATAAATGAAAAACTGTTTTTT.

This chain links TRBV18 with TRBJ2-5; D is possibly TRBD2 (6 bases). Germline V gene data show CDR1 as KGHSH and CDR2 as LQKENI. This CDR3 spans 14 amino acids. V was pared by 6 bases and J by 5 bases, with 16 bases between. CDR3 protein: CASSPGTGVETQYF. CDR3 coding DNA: TGTGCCAGCTCGCCGGGGACTGGGGTGGAGACCCAGTACTTC.

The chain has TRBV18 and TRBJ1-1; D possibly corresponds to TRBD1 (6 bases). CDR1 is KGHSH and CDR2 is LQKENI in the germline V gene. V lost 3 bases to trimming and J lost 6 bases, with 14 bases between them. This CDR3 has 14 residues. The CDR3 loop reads CASSPLRGGAEAFF. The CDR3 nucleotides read TGTGCCAGCTCACCCCTGAGAGGGGGTGCTGAAGCTTTCTTT.

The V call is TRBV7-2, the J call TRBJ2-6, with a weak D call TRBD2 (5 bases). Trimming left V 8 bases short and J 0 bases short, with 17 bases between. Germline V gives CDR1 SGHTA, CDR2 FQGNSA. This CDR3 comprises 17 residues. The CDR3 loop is CASSPRGGFSGANVLTF. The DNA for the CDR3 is TGTGCCAGCTCCCCCCGCGGAGGCTTCTCTGGGGCCAACGTCCTGACTTTC.

This chain's CDR3 is CASRMPFRDSYNEQFF. The CDR3 bases are TGTGCCAGCAGGATGCCCTTCAGGGACTCCTACAATGAGCAGTTCTTC. The rearrangement links TRBV27 to TRBJ2-1; D may be TRBD1 (5 bases). Germline CDR1 MNHEY, CDR2 SMNVEV (reference sequence). V lost 6 bases and J 0 bases, leaving 15 bases between the germline ends. This CDR3 is 16 amino acids long.

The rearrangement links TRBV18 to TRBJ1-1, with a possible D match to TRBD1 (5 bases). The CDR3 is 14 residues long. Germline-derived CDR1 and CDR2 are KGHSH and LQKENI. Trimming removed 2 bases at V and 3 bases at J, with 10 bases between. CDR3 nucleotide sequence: TGTGCCAGCTCACCAGTAGTGGGGCACACTGAAGCTTTCTTT. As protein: CASSPVVGHTEAFF.

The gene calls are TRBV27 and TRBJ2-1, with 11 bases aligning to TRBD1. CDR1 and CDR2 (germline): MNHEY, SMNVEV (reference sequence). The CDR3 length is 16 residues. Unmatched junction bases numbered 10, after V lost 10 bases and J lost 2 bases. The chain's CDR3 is CAIRPGTGGTYNEQFF. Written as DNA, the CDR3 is TGTGCCATCCGACCCGGGACAGGGGGGACCTACAATGAGCAGTTCTTC.

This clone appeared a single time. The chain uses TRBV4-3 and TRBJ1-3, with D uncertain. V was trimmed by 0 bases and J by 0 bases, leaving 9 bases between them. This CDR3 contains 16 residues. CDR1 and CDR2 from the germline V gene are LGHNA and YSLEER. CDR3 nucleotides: TGCGCCAGCAGCCAAGAAAGTACACCCTCTGGAAACACCATATATTTT. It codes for CASSQESTPSGNTIYF.

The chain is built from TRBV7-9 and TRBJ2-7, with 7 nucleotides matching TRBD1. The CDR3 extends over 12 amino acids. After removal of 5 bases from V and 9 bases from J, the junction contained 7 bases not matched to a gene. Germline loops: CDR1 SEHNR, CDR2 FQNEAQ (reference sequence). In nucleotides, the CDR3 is TGTGCCAGCAGCGCAACAGGGGAGACGCAGTACTTC. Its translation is CASSATGETQYF. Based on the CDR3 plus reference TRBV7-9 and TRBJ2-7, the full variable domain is DTGVSQNPRHKITKRGQNVTFRCDPISEHNRLYWYRQTLGQGPEFLTYFQNEAQLEKSRLLSDRFSAERPKGSFSTLEIQRTEQGDSAMYLCASSATGETQYFGPGTRLTVT.

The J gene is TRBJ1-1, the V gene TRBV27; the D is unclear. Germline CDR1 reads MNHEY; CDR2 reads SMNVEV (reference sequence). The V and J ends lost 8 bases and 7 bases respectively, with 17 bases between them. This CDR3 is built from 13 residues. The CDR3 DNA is TGTGCCAGCTCCCTTCGAGGGAACGTTGAAGCTTTCTTT. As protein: CASSLRGNVEAFF.

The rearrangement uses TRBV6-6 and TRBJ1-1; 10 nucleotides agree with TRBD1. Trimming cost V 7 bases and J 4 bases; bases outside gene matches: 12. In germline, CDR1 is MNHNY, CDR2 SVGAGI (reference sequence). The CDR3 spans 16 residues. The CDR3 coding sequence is TGTGCCAGCACCGGGACAGGGGTTTATCGGGGCACTGAAGCTTTCTTT. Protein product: CASTGTGVYRGTEAFF.

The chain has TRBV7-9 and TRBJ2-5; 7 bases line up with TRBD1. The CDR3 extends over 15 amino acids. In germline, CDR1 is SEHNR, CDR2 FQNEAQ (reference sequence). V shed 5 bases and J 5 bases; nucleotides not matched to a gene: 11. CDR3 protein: CASSLIPDRSETQYF. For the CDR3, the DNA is TGTGCCAGCAGCCTAATCCCGGACAGGTCGGAGACCCAGTACTTC.

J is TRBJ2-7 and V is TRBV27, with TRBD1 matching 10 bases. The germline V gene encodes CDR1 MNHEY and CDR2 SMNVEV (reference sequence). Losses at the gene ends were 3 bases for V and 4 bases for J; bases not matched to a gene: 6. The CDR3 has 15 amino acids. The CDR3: CASSLSGTGEYEQYF. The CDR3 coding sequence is TGTGCCAGCAGTTTGTCCGGGACAGGGGAGTACGAGCAGTACTTC.

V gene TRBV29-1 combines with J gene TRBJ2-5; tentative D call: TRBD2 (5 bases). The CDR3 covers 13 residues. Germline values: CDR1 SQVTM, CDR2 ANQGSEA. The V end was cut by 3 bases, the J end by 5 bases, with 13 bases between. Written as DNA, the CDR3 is TGCAGCGTTGAGTTGACTGGCGGGGAGACCCAGTACTTC. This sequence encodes CSVELTGGETQYF. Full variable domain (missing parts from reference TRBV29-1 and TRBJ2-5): SAVISQKPSRDICQRGTSLTIQCQVDSQVTMMFWYRQQPGQSLTLIATANQGSEATYESGFVIDKFPISRPNLTFSTLTVSNMSPEDSSIYLCSVELTGGETQYFGPGTRLLVL.

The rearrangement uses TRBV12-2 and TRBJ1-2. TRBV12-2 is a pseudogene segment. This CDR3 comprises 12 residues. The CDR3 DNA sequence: TGTGCAAGTCGCTTAGCGGAGGGGCGACACACCTTC. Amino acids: CASRLAEGRHTF.

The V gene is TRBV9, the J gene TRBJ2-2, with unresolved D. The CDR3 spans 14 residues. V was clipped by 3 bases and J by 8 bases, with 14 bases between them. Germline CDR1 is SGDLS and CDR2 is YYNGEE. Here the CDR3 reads CASSAVHPGGELFF. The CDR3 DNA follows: TGTGCCAGCAGCGCGGTCCACCCCGGGGGGGAGCTGTTTTTT.

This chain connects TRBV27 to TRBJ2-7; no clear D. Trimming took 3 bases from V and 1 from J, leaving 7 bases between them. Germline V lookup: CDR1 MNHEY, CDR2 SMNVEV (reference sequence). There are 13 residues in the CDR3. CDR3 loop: CASSLFISYEQYF. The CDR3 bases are TGTGCCAGCAGTTTGTTTATTTCCTACGAGCAGTACTTC.

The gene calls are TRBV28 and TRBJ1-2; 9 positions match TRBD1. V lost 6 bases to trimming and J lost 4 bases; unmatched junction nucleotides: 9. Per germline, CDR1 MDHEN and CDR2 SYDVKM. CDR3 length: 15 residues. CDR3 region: CASRVPGQGFYGYTF. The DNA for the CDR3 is TGTGCCAGCAGGGTTCCGGGACAGGGTTTCTATGGCTACACCTTC.

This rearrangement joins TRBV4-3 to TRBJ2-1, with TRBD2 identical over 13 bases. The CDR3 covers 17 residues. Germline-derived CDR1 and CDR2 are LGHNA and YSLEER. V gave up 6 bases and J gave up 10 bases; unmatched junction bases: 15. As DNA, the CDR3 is TGCGCCAGCAGGCCTACTAGCGGGAGGGCCTCCGGAGCCGAGCAGTTCTTC. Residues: CASRPTSGRASGAEQFF.